What follows are 7 T cell receptor beta chains derived from one specimen sequenced in a study of CD8+ T cells in alopecia areata. Sequencing relied on a cDNA template that was reverse transcribed from extracted RNA. Some clones are missing from TCRdb's copy, which holds only in-frame ones; the method was immunoSEQ multiplex PCR. The repertoire has under 250,000 clones, around 62% of them found once; the top ten carry approximately 0.45%. The source was CD4+ T cells sorted from blood, collected at week 0. These receptors originate from a human donor with alopecia areata.

The chain is built from TRBV2 and TRBJ2-1, with 9 positions matching TRBD2. V shed 8 bases and J 5 bases; nucleotides not matched to a gene: 7. CDR3 length: 14 residues. Germline V lookup: CDR1 SNHLY, CDR2 FYNNEI. In nucleotides, the CDR3 is TGTGCCAGCGGCGGGGGGGCCCTCAACAATGAGCAGTTCTTC. This gives the protein CASGGGALNNEQFF.

The V and J genes are TRBV29-1 and TRBJ1-2, with D uncertain. Trimming removed 5 bases at V and 3 bases at J, with 16 bases between. The CDR3 consists of 14 residues. The V gene's germline CDR1 is SQVTM and CDR2 ANQGSEA. This CDR3 is CSVIGSEGDYGYTF. The CDR3 region has the DNA TGCAGCGTTATTGGGAGCGAGGGTGACTATGGCTACACCTTC.

This chain links TRBV30 with TRBJ2-7; TRBD2 aligns across 8 bases. The germline gives CDR1 GTSNPN, CDR2 SVGIG (reference sequence). The CDR3 is 17 amino acids. The ends lost 8 bases at V and 5 bases at J; junction bases unmatched: 23. The CDR3 here is CARGTRGRLSTRHEQYF. The DNA of the CDR3 is TGTGCCCGCGGGACTAGGGGTCGCCTCTCCACCCGGCACGAGCAGTACTTC. The variable domain in full, completed from reference TRBV30 and TRBJ2-7, reads SQTIHQWPATLVQPVGSPLSLECTVEGTSNPNLYWYRQAAGRGLQLLFYSVGIGQISSEVPQNLSASRPQDRQFILSSKKLLLSDSGFYLCARGTRGRLSTRHEQYFGPGTRLTVT.

The genes are TRBV9 and TRBJ1-2, with unresolved D. The CDR3 extends over 14 amino acids. The germline V gene has CDR1 SGDLS and CDR2 YYNGEE. V lost 3 bases and J 8 bases, leaving 17 bases between the germline ends. The CDR3 protein is CASSDSLAGSGYTF. The CDR3 nucleotides read TGTGCCAGCAGCGATAGCCTCGCGGGGTCCGGCTACACCTTC. Full variable domain (remainder filled in from reference TRBV9 and TRBJ1-2): DSGVTQTPKHLITATGQRVTLRCSPRSGDLSVYWYQQSLDQGLQFLIQYYNGEERAKGNILERFSAQQFPDLHSELNLSSLELGDSALYFCASSDSLAGSGYTFGSGTRLTVV.

V and J are TRBV9 and TRBJ2-3; 13 positions agree with TRBD2. Trimming took 4 bases from V and 3 from J; bases not matched to a gene: 5. The CDR3 runs to 16 residues. CDR1 is SGDLS, CDR2 YYNGEE, per germline. CDR3 residues: CASSTRLAGGTDTQYF. The CDR3 region has the DNA TGTGCCAGCAGCACCAGACTAGCGGGGGGAACAGATACGCAGTATTTT. Full variable domain (missing parts from reference TRBV9 and TRBJ2-3): DSGVTQTPKHLITATGQRVTLRCSPRSGDLSVYWYQQSLDQGLQFLIQYYNGEERAKGNILERFSAQQFPDLHSELNLSSLELGDSALYFCASSTRLAGGTDTQYFGPGTRLTVL.

The chain couples TRBV6-6 to TRBJ2-7; no definite D call. CDR1 is MNHNY and CDR2 is SVGAGI in the germline V gene (reference sequence). CDR3 length: 13 residues. V lost 5 bases to trimming and J lost 2 bases, with 10 bases between them. CDR3 DNA sequence: TGTGCCAGCAGTCGGACGGCCACCTACGAGCAGTACTTC. Translation gives CASSRTATYEQYF.

The chain has TRBV30 and TRBJ2-5; no reliable D call. The V end lost 1 base, the J end lost 1 base, and 10 bases lay between the germline ends. From germline, CDR1 is GTSNPN and CDR2 SVGIG (reference sequence). The CDR3 loop spans 14 amino acids. Written as DNA, the CDR3 is TGTGCCTGGAGTGGGGCCACAGTCCAAGAGACCCAGTACTTC. Its translation is CAWSGATVQETQYF.